The rows below give T cell receptor beta chains drawn from one sample of a study of blood T cell repertoires in COVID-19. Produced via immunoSEQ multiplex PCR; TCRdb's table is partial and in-frame only. The table shows fewer than 450,000 clones, with around 87% occurring only once. Sequencing used peripheral blood. These receptors were obtained from a woman between 50 and 59 years old with COVID-19, enrolled during active disease. CDR3s include the opening cysteine and the closing phenylalanine or tryptophan. A D gene is named only where the DNA matches it firmly. Part of the rows lack a size; the others show once, few, many or a class for expanded clones.

>.|TRBJ2-3|TRBV5-1|.
CASSLLLSTDTQYF
TGCGCCAGCAGCCTCCTTCTCAGCACAGATACGCAGTATTTT
>.|TRBJ2-6|TRBV20-1|.
CSASSGANVLTF
TGCAGTGCTAGTTCGGGGGCCAACGTCCTGACTTTC
>TRBD1|TRBJ1-4|TRBV3-1/TRBV3-2|.
CASSQTTGYEKLFF
TGTGCCAGCAGCCAAACGACAGGGTATGAAAAACTGTTTTTT
>.|TRBJ2-7|TRBV6-5|.
CASSLGIDYYYEQYF
TGTGCCAGCAGTCTTGGGATAGACTATTACTACGAGCAGTACTTC
>TRBD1|TRBJ1-2|TRBV10-3|once
CAISEPGQGRYGYTF
TGTGCCATCAGTGAGCCAGGACAGGGCCGATATGGCTACACCTTC
>.|TRBJ2-3|TRBV11-1|.
CASSHPSGVDTQYF
TGTGCCAGCAGTCACCCTTCCGGTGTTGATACGCAGTATTTT
>.|TRBJ2-5|TRBV7-2|.
CASSLAGGGETQYF
TGTGCCAGCAGCTTAGCGGGAGGCGGGGAGACCCAGTACTTC
>.|TRBJ1-1|TRBV12-3/TRBV12-4|.
CATCRGTNTEAFF
TGTGCCACCTGTCGGGGGACGAACACTGAAGCTTTCTTT
>.|TRBJ2-2|TRBV5-5|.
CASSPTWTTRPNTGELFF
TGTGCCAGCAGCCCTACATGGACTACTCGACCTAACACCGGGGAGCTGTTTTTT
>TRBD2|TRBJ2-3|TRBV7-2|.
CASSLAHRMTSGGSEKDTQYF
TGTGCCAGCAGCTTAGCCCACCGGATGACTAGCGGTGGGAGTGAAAAAGATACGCAGTATTTT
>.|TRBJ2-7|TRBV2|.
CASNPGHTYEQYF
TGTGCCAGCAACCCGGGACATACCTACGAGCAGTACTTC
>TRBD2|TRBJ2-1|TRBV7-7|once
CASSLGLAESNEQFF
TGTGCCAGCAGCTTGGGACTAGCGGAATCCAATGAGCAGTTCTTC
>TRBD1|TRBJ2-2|TRBV18|.
CASSQGQGALAGELFF
TGTGCCAGCTCACAGGGACAGGGGGCGCTGGCCGGGGAGCTGTTTTTT
>.|TRBJ1-6|TRBV3-1/TRBV3-2|.
CASSHTRPINSPLHF
TGTGCCAGCAGCCATACGAGGCCGATTAATTCACCCCTCCACTTT